A selection of T cell receptor beta chains follows, all from one sample in a study of blood T cell repertoires in COVID-19. The protocol was immunoSEQ multiplex PCR, while the TCRdb copy is restricted to in-frame clones and leaves out a portion. The data hold approximately 250,000 clones, with around 86% observed a single time. Sequencing was done on a sample of peripheral blood. Receptors were obtained from a man aged 18 to 29 with active or convalescent COVID-19. Each CDR3 is given with its conserved first and last residue.

j_gene	v_gene	len	CDR3aa
TRBJ1-3	TRBV30	12	CAWRASGNTIYF
TRBJ2-7	TRBV6-1	13	CASSDRGSYEQYF
TRBJ2-2	TRBV2	14	CASSVEHNTGELFF
TRBJ2-1	TRBV12-5	17	CASGLVLGLAGYNEQFF
TRBJ1-1	TRBV9	15	CASSLTGAHNTEAFF
TRBJ2-2	TRBV6-5	12	CASSSDTGELFF
TRBJ2-2	TRBV7-8	14	CASSLGISTGELFF
TRBJ2-1	TRBV3-1/TRBV3-2	11	CASSQSGEQFF
TRBJ2-7	TRBV5-5	14	CASSGPGQGYEQYF
TRBJ2-5	TRBV10-3	15	CAISESSPPQETQYF
TRBJ1-4	TRBV28	12	CASSYRAEKLFF
TRBJ2-7	TRBV14	16	CASSQGPGTGDYEQYF
TRBJ1-6	TRBV6-5	14	CASSIGRGTPPLHF
TRBJ1-4	TRBV24-1	17	CATSAGVSSAPNEKLFF
TRBJ2-2	TRBV18	16	CASSPTSQGGTGELFF
TRBJ1-2	TRBV2	13	CASRVQGSYGYTF
TRBJ1-3	TRBV12-5	17	CASGFTVSQGSGNTIYF
TRBJ2-2	TRBV11-2	16	CASSLRWTGGPGELFF
TRBJ1-1	TRBV19	14	CASSIDWTGTEAFF
TRBJ2-6	TRBV2	11	CPPVGANVLTF
TRBJ1-2	TRBV7-2	13	CASSWKGDYGYTF
TRBJ1-1	TRBV24-1	14	CATSDPGQGGRAFF
TRBJ1-6	TRBV21-1	18	CASSKNQNRGANNSPLHF
TRBJ1-2	TRBV5-8	15	CASSSGQGHVGGYTF
TRBJ2-1	TRBV27	17	CASSLSILTERGNEQFF
TRBJ2-2	TRBV30	16	CAWSVLAGSNTGELFF
TRBJ2-3	TRBV9	13	CASSVGDRGTQYF
TRBJ1-1	TRBV7-6	15	CASSPREGQNTEAFF
TRBJ1-2	TRBV6-5	15	CASSLRQGTNYGYTF
TRBJ2-1	TRBV5-1	15	CASSLSGSGDNEQFF
TRBJ1-1	TRBV4-1	15	CASRFDYRGNTEAFF
TRBJ1-2	TRBV5-4	14	CASSPQAGGVGYTF
TRBJ1-1	TRBV5-8	15	CASSLVGTGGTEAFF
TRBJ2-2	TRBV7-9	14	CASTIGDSFWELFF
TRBJ2-3	TRBV6-4	16	CASSDSLAASTDTQYF
TRBJ2-7	TRBV6-1	18	CASSEPLWLATSSYEQYF
TRBJ2-1	TRBV29-1	18	CSVEEGGSGRKVRNEQFF
TRBJ1-1	TRBV4-1	16	CASSQEGPLGQGEAFF
TRBJ2-5	TRBV25-1	13	CASGQGGQETQYF
TRBJ2-3	TRBV21-1	19	CASSTTWSSGDGNTDTQYF
TRBJ1-3	TRBV3-1/TRBV3-2	14	CASSLRGGRNTIYF
TRBJ1-2	TRBV28	18	CASSSYGGSGIANYGYTF
TRBJ1-2	TRBV5-1	16	CASSFSPGQEAYGYTF
TRBJ1-5	TRBV19	14	CASMGAQGGQPQHF
TRBJ1-2	TRBV19	14	CASSIGAANYGYTF
TRBJ2-1	TRBV11-2	18	CASSSGRGGLSSYNEQFF